Sequencing of this T cell receptor beta chain was carried out in a study of T cells after yellow fever vaccination. Study-wide findings and caveats: Subsequent to the booster, the majority of primary-vaccination clones reappeared (96% CD4, about 90% CD8). Within FACS-sorted repertoires, abundant clonotypes contaminating from the bulk population could be present.

TCRdb reanalysed the 5' RACE reads using MiXCR and keeps one entry per CDR3 protein. The table records 500,000 to 650,000 distinct CDR3 sequences, around 12% of them present only once. This clonotype was counted between two and nine times. As yet, its antigen is unknown. The length of the CDR3 is 12 residues. Germline V gene lookup returns CDR1 SQVTM and CDR2 ANQGSEA. Between the trimmed V and J ends, which lost 0 bases and 6 bases, there was a span of 8 bases. The origin of this receptor is a man younger than 45 who received the YFV17D yellow fever vaccine. The chain has TRBV29-1 and TRBJ2-5; D is ambiguous. Sequenced material: PBMCs, taken on the day of the yellow fever booster vaccination. CDR3 sequence (DNA): TGCAGCGTTGAAGAATCCAGGCAGACCCAGTACTTC. Its protein is CSVEESRQTQYF.